This record concerns one T cell receptor (beta chain) sequence. Its antigen is unknown. The sample belongs to a study of cytomegalovirus exposure and HLA in healthy donors. The CDR3 length is 18 residues. Losses at the gene ends were 4 bases for V and 3 bases for J; bases not matched to a gene: 14. From germline, CDR1 is SGHNT and CDR2 YYREEE (reference sequence). General observations from the study: An apparent linkage of common viral pathogens to several of the most significant clusters emerged in a later analysis.

The PCR had 60 Vbeta and 13 Jbeta primers. Method: immunoSEQ multiplex PCR; TCRdb's copy keeps in-frame clones and lacks some. In the table there are 200,000 or so clones, 80% to 85% of which are singletons. The source of this sequence is a woman between 18 and 30 years old in good health and CMV-seropositive. The chain is built from TRBV5-4 and TRBJ2-1; 9 bases fit TRBD2. The source material was PBMCs. The CDR3 is CASSPPGGGGDNYNEQFF. The CDR3 coding sequence is TGTGCCAGCAGCCCACCGGGTGGCGGGGGGGATAACTACAATGAGCAGTTCTTC.